This entry features one TCR beta chain sequence. Its target is not known. Hyperthyroidism, newly diagnosed and lasting under 2 months, affected patients aged 18 to 65. PBMCs stemmed from around 9.3 ml fresh peripheral blood. RNA transcripts served as the template for amplifying TCR beta CDR3 regions. Using the HTBI primer set, a first-round RT-PCR was run on the TCR CDR3. MiXCR, run by TCRdb on the multiplex PCR reads, gives a single entry per CDR3 protein. The table has roughly 420,000 distinct CDR3 sequences, 15% to 18% seen once. The sample belongs to a study of T cells in Graves' hyperthyroidism and ophthalmopathy. Study overall: Staff took peripheral blood when the initial diagnosis was made, before any treatment began. Study-wide findings and caveats: A 13 V-J model separated ophthalmopathy from stable hyperthyroidism.

From germline, CDR1 is ENHRY and CDR2 SYGVKD. The ends were cut back, 4 bases at V and 4 bases at J, with 11 bases in the middle. CDR3 length: 14 amino acids. The V call is TRBV10-3, the J call TRBJ1-5; D is undetermined. The receptor was isolated from a woman in her late teens or twenties with Graves' hyperthyroidism. Specimen: blood. CDR3 bases: TGTGCCATCAGTGGGACGGCCGGGAATCAGCCCCAGCATTTT. Translation gives CAISGTAGNQPQHF.